These 15 T cell receptor beta chains came from one sample sequenced in a study of regulatory T cells in long-lasting Graves disease. Relying on iRepertoire HTBI primers and Arm-PCR of CDR3 regions, the team built TCR beta libraries. MiXCR was run by TCRdb on the multiplex PCR reads, yielding one entry per CDR3 protein. The sample lists roughly 350,000 distinct CDR3 sequences; around 15% were seen once. As to time point: newly diagnosed GD, antithyroid drugs for less than 3 months. PBMC-derived RNA was used for the TCR library. These records were also assigned to another study, of T cells in Graves' hyperthyroidism and ophthalmopathy.

Sequencing was performed on peripheral blood mononuclear cells (PBMCs), taken at new diagnosis, from a patient treated with antithyroid drugs. These receptors all stem from a middle-aged man with Graves disease.

This chain uses TRBV4-1 with TRBJ2-1, with D possibly TRBD1 on 5 matching bases. This CDR3 spans 13 amino acids. Per germline, CDR1 MGHRA and CDR2 YSYEKL. Trimming stripped 3 bases from V and 7 bases from J, with 10 bases between. The CDR3 region has the DNA TGCGCCAGCAGCCAGCCGAACAGGAATGAGCAGTTCTTC. Amino acids: CASSQPNRNEQFF.

This clonotype was seen a few times. The rearrangement uses TRBV7-2 and TRBJ1-5; no clear D. The germline V and J ends were trimmed by 4 bases and 0 bases, with 7 bases remaining between them. CDR1 SGHTA and CDR2 FQGNSA come from the germline V gene. This CDR3 has 14 amino acids. The CDR3 nucleotides are TGTGCCAGCAGCTGGGCAGATAGCAATCAGCCCCAGCATTTT. This translates into CASSWADSNQPQHF.

Ten or more counts support this clonotype. The V and J genes are TRBV18 and TRBJ2-1; D possibly corresponds to TRBD2 (6 bases). The germline CDR1 and CDR2 sequences are KGHSH and LQKENI. Trimming removed 4 bases at V and 4 bases at J, with 11 bases between. The CDR3 is 14 amino acids. This CDR3 reads CASSRDLVYNEQFF. The CDR3 region has the DNA TGTGCCAGCTCACGGGACTTGGTTTACAATGAGCAGTTCTTC.

A few counts support this clonotype. The J gene is TRBJ2-2, the V gene TRBV30, with a weak D call TRBD2 (5 bases). CDR3 size: 14 residues. Trimming stripped 4 bases from V and 2 bases from J, with 11 bases between. Germline lookup yields CDR1 GTSNPN and CDR2 SVGIG (reference sequence). The CDR3 protein is CAWNGGLNTGELFF. For the CDR3, the DNA is TGTGCCTGGAATGGAGGCTTAAACACCGGGGAGCTGTTTTTT.

Comments on this clonotype: A much larger clone is a single base away; this may be a read error. The chain is built from TRBV12-3 or TRBV12-4 and TRBJ2-5, with 9 bases lining up with TRBD1. This CDR3 contains 14 residues. CDR3 in amino acids: CASRPGTGQEAQYF. CDR3 coding DNA: TGTGCCAGCAGACCGGGGACAGGGCAAGAGGCCCAGTACTTC.

This clonotype was seen more than once but under ten times. The chain links TRBV19 to TRBJ2-1; unclear D gene. Germline values: CDR1 LNHDA, CDR2 SQIVND (reference sequence). The CDR3 extends over 15 amino acids. V was clipped by 8 bases and J by 0 bases, with 14 bases between them. The CDR3 sequence: CASATRASSYNEQFF. The CDR3, as DNA: TGTGCCAGTGCGACTCGGGCTAGCTCCTACAATGAGCAGTTCTTC.

The chain recombines TRBV9 with TRBJ2-5, with 7 bases fitting TRBD1. There are 14 residues in the CDR3. The V and J ends lost 3 bases and 10 bases, in that order; junction bases with no gene match: 12. Per the germline V gene, CDR1 is SGDLS and CDR2 is YYNGEE. The CDR3 protein is CASSASVAGGIQYF. The CDR3 region has the DNA TGTGCCAGCAGCGCTTCCGTGGCAGGGGGTATCCAGTACTTC.

This clonotype was recorded many times. The chain has TRBV12-5 and TRBJ1-5, with D uncertain. This CDR3 spans 12 amino acids. In germline, CDR1 is LGHNT, CDR2 FRNRAP. The germline V and J ends were trimmed by 2 bases and 6 bases, with 5 bases remaining between them. The CDR3 DNA is TGTGCTAGTGGTTTGATGGGTCAGCCCCAGCATTTT. The encoded protein is CASGLMGQPQHF.

This clonotype was recorded many times. The genes are TRBV7-9 and TRBJ2-1, with unresolved D. This CDR3 comprises 16 residues. The germline CDR1 and CDR2 sequences are SEHNR and FQNEAQ (reference sequence). V was clipped by 2 bases and J by 0 bases, with 11 bases between them. The CDR3 coding sequence is TGTGCCAGCAGCTTACCCTTACAGATCTCCTACAATGAGCAGTTCTTC. This gives the protein CASSLPLQISYNEQFF.

This clonotype was seen many times. The gene calls are TRBV7-3 and TRBJ2-1; weak D call: TRBD2 (6 bases). V lost 5 bases to trimming and J lost 6 bases, with 17 bases between them. The CDR3 sequence is 15 residues long. Looked up from germline, CDR1 is SGHTA and CDR2 is FQGTGA. Written as DNA, the CDR3 is TGTGCCAGCAGCCGTAGTAGCGGACCCACCAATGAGCAGTTCTTC. Translation: CASSRSSGPTNEQFF.

This clonotype has at least ten counts. The chain couples TRBV3-1 to TRBJ2-2; D is ambiguous. Trimming removed 1 base from V and 4 bases from J, with 7 bases in between. Germline assignment: CDR1 LGHDT and CDR2 YNNKEL (reference sequence). The CDR3 runs 14 residues. The CDR3 loop reads CASSQAGFTGELFF. The CDR3 region has the DNA TGTGCCAGCAGCCAAGCAGGCTTCACCGGGGAGCTGTTTTTT. Looking up the rest from reference TRBV3-1 and TRBJ2-2 gives the full variable domain: DTAVSQTPKYLVTQMGNDKSIKCEQNLGHDTMYWYKQDSKKFLKIMFSYNNKELIINETVPNRFSPKSPDKAHLNLHINSLELGDSAVYFCASSQAGFTGELFFGEGSRLTVL.

This clonotype has ten or more counts. The chain is built from TRBV20-1 and TRBJ2-1; the D gene is possibly TRBD2 (5 bases). The V gene's germline CDR1 is DFQATT and CDR2 SNEGSKA (reference sequence). CDR3 length: 12 residues. Written as DNA, the CDR3 is TGCAGCTACGGGAACACTTACAATGAGCAGTTCTTC. This codes for CSYGNTYNEQFF.

This clonotype occurred a few times. The genes are TRBV7-8 and TRBJ1-5; 9 positions match TRBD1. Germline CDR1 and CDR2: SGHVS and FQNEAQ. The trim removed 5 bases at V and 5 bases at J, leaving 4 bases unmatched. The CDR3 totals 14 residues. The CDR3 coding sequence is TGTGCCAGCAGCACCCGACAGGGGGATCAGCCCCAGCATTTT. As protein: CASSTRQGDQPQHF.

As to this clonotype: A read error may produce the germline difference seen at one junction end. The rearrangement links TRBV6-2 or TRBV6-3 to TRBJ2-5; 10 nucleotides align to TRBD2. Per germline, CDR1 MNHEY and CDR2 SVGEGT. The CDR3 spans 16 residues. In nucleotides, the CDR3 is TGTGTCAGCAGGGTAATAGCGGGGGGCCTGGGAGAGACCCAGTACTTC. Its translation: CVSRVIAGGLGETQYF.

This clonotype was counted a few times. The junction and the germline gene differ at one end; a read error may be behind it. This chain links TRBV5-1 with TRBJ2-5, with 8 bases matching TRBD2. CDR3 length: 15 amino acids. Germline CDR1 and CDR2: SGHRS and YFSETQ. The CDR3 sequence: CASSLDRGGSGTQYF. The CDR3 DNA sequence: TGTGCCAGCAGCTTGGACCGGGGGGGGTCCGGGACCCAGTACTTC.